This T cell receptor beta chain was identified during a study of T cell responses to AZD1222 COVID-19 vaccine. Overall study results and limits: The donor cohort was predominantly white British with a female majority, and clonal diversity may have been underestimated. The number of AZD1222 recipients seropositive at baseline was only 6 or 7. Scientists sampled the repertoires only once the peak T cell response had passed.

Regarding this clone: As yet, its antigen is unknown.

Data came from immunoSEQ multiplex PCR; TCRdb stores just in-frame clones and leaves some out. The sample records approximately 140,000 clones, 75% to 95% being singletons. The receptor comes from an adult who received the AZD1222 COVID-19 vaccine. Sequences were derived from peripheral blood, sampled 28 days after the second AZD1222 dose.

The CDR3 protein is CATKRQGYYYGYTF. In DNA form, the CDR3 reads TGTGCCACTAAGAGACAGGGATATTACTATGGCTACACCTTC. The chain has TRBV19 and TRBJ1-2; TRBD1 matches at 7 bases. Per the germline V gene, CDR1 is LNHDA and CDR2 is SQIVND (reference sequence). This CDR3 spans 14 amino acids. J gave up 3 bases and V 10 bases, and 11 bases lay outside the gene matches.